This T cell receptor beta chain came from a study of shared clonotypes between healthy human individuals. Study-wide results and limits: Sampling involved blood alone; tissue repertoires likely differ. The small donor group covered limited genetic and exposure diversity.

None of the donors, who were healthy HIV-negative adults, had recently had acute infections or vaccinations. TCRdb's table, derived via immunoSEQ multiplex PCR, lists solely in-frame clones and lacks some. This table has roughly 2 million clones, almost 96% appearing once. A word on this clone: The target antigen is unknown.

The length of the CDR3 is 15 residues. CDR1 and CDR2 from the germline V gene are SGHAT and FQNNGV. V was pared by 1 base and J by 4 bases, with 14 bases between. The specimen was naive CD4+ T cells sorted from blood. Regarding subset: CD45RA+ positively selected. The chain recombines TRBV11-2 with TRBJ2-7, with D perhaps matching TRBD2 (5 bases). The clonotype originates from a man between 18 and 29 years old in good health. CDR3 region: CASSLVAAAGYEQYF. For the CDR3, the DNA is TGTGCCAGCAGCTTAGTAGCTGCCGCGGGTTACGAGCAGTACTTC. The full variable domain, completed using reference TRBV11-2 and TRBJ2-7, is EAGVAQSPRYKIIEKRQSVAFWCNPISGHATLYWYQQILGQGPKLLIQFQNNGVVDDSQLPKDRFSAERLKGVDSTLKIQPAKLEDSAVYLCASSLVAAAGYEQYFGPGTRLTVT.